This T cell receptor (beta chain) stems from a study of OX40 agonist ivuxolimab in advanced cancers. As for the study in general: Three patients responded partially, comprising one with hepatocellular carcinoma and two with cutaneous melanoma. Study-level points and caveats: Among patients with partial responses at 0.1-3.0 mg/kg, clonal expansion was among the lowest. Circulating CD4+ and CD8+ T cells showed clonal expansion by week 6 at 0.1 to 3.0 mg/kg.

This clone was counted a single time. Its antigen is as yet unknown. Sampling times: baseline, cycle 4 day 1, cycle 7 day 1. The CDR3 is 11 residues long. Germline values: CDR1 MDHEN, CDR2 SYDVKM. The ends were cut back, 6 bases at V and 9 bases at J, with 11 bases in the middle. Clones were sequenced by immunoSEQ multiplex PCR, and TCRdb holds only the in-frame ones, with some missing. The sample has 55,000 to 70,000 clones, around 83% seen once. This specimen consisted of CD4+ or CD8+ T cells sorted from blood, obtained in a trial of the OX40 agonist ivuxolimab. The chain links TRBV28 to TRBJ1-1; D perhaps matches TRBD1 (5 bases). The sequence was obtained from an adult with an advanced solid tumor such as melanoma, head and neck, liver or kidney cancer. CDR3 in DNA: TGTGCCAGCAGAATGGGACCGAAAGCTTTCTTT. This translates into CASRMGPKAFF.